These T cell receptor beta chains were read from a single sample in a study of blood T cell repertoires in COVID-19. Clones were read by immunoSEQ multiplex PCR, and TCRdb kept only the in-frame ones, dropping some. The sample lists a few hundred thousand clones; roughly 90% were seen once. Sequenced input: PBMCs or T cells enriched from blood (not recorded which). These receptors all stem from a woman between 18 and 29 years old who had recovered from COVID-19. Each CDR3 is given with its conserved first and last residue. A D gene is named only where the DNA matches it firmly. Part of the rows lack a size; the others show once, few, many or a class for expanded clones.

J | size | V | D | CDR3 | DNA
TRBJ2-1 | - | TRBV10-3 | - | CAISDVSGVSYNEQFF | TGTGCCATCAGTGATGTATCAGGGGTCTCCTACAATGAGCAGTTCTTC
TRBJ2-3 | - | TRBV7-8 | TRBD2 | CASSPNYRVGGTDTQYF | TGTGCCAGCAGCCCAAACTATCGGGTGGGAGGGACAGATACGCAGTATTTT
TRBJ2-7 | - | TRBV4-1 | TRBD1 | CASSQVGQGSYEQYF | TGCGCCAGCAGCCAAGTAGGACAGGGCTCCTACGAGCAGTACTTC
TRBJ1-2 | few | TRBV11-2 | - | CASSLSGDYGYTF | TGTGCCAGCAGCTTATCCGGGGACTATGGCTACACCTTC
TRBJ1-2 | - | TRBV27 | TRBD1 | CASSLDRTGVYYGYTF | TGTGCCAGCAGTTTAGATCGGACAGGGGTGTACTATGGCTACACCTTC
TRBJ2-3 | few | TRBV6-5 | - | CASTSAGSRTDTQYF | TGTGCCAGCACCTCGGCGGGGAGCCGCACAGATACGCAGTATTTT
TRBJ1-4 | - | TRBV4-2 | TRBD1 | CASSQKGGQGFATNEKLFF | TGTGCCAGCAGCCAAAAGGGAGGACAGGGATTCGCAACTAATGAAAAACTGTTTTTT
TRBJ1-5 | - | TRBV6-2/TRBV6-3 | - | CASSYFGGPNQPQHF | TGTGCCAGCAGTTACTTCGGGGGGCCAAATCAGCCCCAGCATTTT
TRBJ2-7 | once | TRBV9 | - | CASSAGDGYEQYF | TGTGCCAGCAGCGCGGGGGACGGCTACGAGCAGTACTTC
TRBJ2-7 | - | TRBV10-1 | TRBD1 | CASTYLRDRFDEQYF | TGCGCCAGCACCTACCTCCGGGACAGGTTCGACGAGCAGTACTTC
TRBJ2-3 | - | TRBV7-8 | - | CASSYLYAERTDTQYF | TGTGCCAGCAGCTACCTCTACGCCGAACGCACAGATACGCAGTATTTT
TRBJ1-2 | - | TRBV3-1/TRBV3-2 | - | CASSPRGTLSGAYGYTF | TGTGCCAGCAGCCCCAGGGGTACTCTCAGTGGGGCATATGGCTACACCTTC
TRBJ2-3 | few | TRBV27 | - | CASSQIASTDTQYF | TGTGCCAGCAGTCAAATAGCTAGCACAGATACGCAGTATTTT
TRBJ1-2 | - | TRBV27 | - | CASRPTQRRNRGYTF | TGTGCCAGCAGACCGACTCAGCGCCGAAACCGTGGCTACACCTTC
TRBJ1-6 | - | TRBV18 | - | CASSPEGTDSPLHF | TGTGCCAGCTCACCAGAGGGTACGGATTCACCCCTCCACTTT
TRBJ1-2 | - | TRBV5-1 | TRBD1 | CASSLEARDRARNGYTF | TGCGCCAGCAGCTTGGAGGCAAGGGACAGGGCCAGAAACGGCTACACCTTC
TRBJ1-2 | - | TRBV29-1 | - | CSGGDDYTF | TGCAGCGGCGGAGACGACTACACCTTC
TRBJ2-7 | - | TRBV7-2 | TRBD2 | CASSQGLAGVSEQYF | TGTGCCAGCAGCCAAGGACTAGCGGGAGTCTCCGAGCAGTACTTC
TRBJ1-2 | - | TRBV5-1 | - | CASSLGQDNYGYTF | TGCGCCAGCAGCTTGGGACAGGATAACTATGGCTACACCTTC
TRBJ1-6 | - | TRBV4-3 | - | CARSRRGGGYNSPLHF | TGCGCCCGCAGCCGGCGGGGGGGTGGCTATAATTCACCCCTCCACTTT
TRBJ1-1 | - | TRBV9 | - | CASSVVAGLNTEAFF | TGTGCCAGCAGCGTAGTAGCAGGGCTGAACACTGAAGCTTTCTTT
TRBJ1-2 | - | TRBV2 | TRBD1 | CASSWGQDSNYGYTF | TGTGCCAGCAGTTGGGGACAGGATTCTAACTATGGCTACACCTTC
TRBJ1-1 | few | TRBV7-9 | TRBD1 | CASSLVMGDSTEAFF | TGTGCCAGCAGCTTAGTGATGGGGGACAGCACTGAAGCTTTCTTT